These T cell receptor beta chains were read from a single sample in a study of metastatic and nonmetastatic thyroid tumors. MiXCR reprocessed the PCR reads for TCRdb. The sample shows about 40,000 clones, approximately 17% of them seen only once. The sequenced material came from tumor tissue. All receptors derive from a female donor with papillary thyroid cancer or a benign thyroid nodule (not recorded which). Some clones in this sample may be carry-over from other donors' samples. The CDR3 runs from the conserved cysteine through the conserved F or W. A D gene is named only where the DNA matches it firmly. Only part of the rows carry a size: once, few, many, or a class if the clone is expanded.

j_call	clone_size	d_call	v_call	cdr3_aa	cdr3_nt
TRBJ1-2	-	-	TRBV28	CASSPWYKFYGYTF	TGTGCCAGCAGTCCATGGTACAAGTTTTATGGCTACACCTTC
TRBJ2-7	many	TRBD1	TRBV28	CAASGQGAMSYEQYF	TGTGCCGCCAGCGGGCAGGGGGCTATGTCTTACGAGCAGTACTTC
TRBJ1-2	many	-	TRBV30	CAWSARGVDGYTF	TGTGCCTGGAGTGCCCGAGGGGTTGATGGCTACACCTTC
TRBJ2-7	-	TRBD2	TRBV11-1	CASSSSGTSGYEQYF	TGTGCCAGCAGTTCAAGTGGGACTAGCGGGTACGAGCAGTACTTC
TRBJ1-1	many	TRBD1	TRBV14	CASSRGQGPFTEAFF	TGTGCCAGCAGCCGAGGACAGGGCCCTTTCACTGAAGCTTTCTTT
TRBJ2-5	many	-	TRBV20-1	CSAHTGVRETQYF	TGCAGTGCCCACACGGGGGTCAGGGAGACCCAGTACTTC
TRBJ2-2	-	-	TRBV20-1	CSARAGTANTGELFF	TGCAGTGCTAGAGCCGGGACGGCGAACACCGGGGAGCTGTTTTTT
TRBJ1-5	-	TRBD1	TRBV7-9	CASSPRTGGQPQHF	TGTGCCAGCAGCCCCCGGACAGGGGGTCAGCCCCAGCATTTT
TRBJ2-7	many	-	TRBV12-3/TRBV12-4	CASSLRNRVHEQYF	TGTGCCAGCAGTCTCCGTAACAGGGTTCACGAGCAGTACTTC
TRBJ1-5	many	TRBD1	TRBV3-1	CASSSGNRGQPQHF	TGTGCCAGCAGCTCCGGCAACAGGGGTCAGCCCCAGCATTTT
TRBJ1-5	many	-	TRBV6-1	CASTRQLNQPQHF	TGTGCCAGCACACGGCAGCTTAATCAGCCCCAGCATTTT
TRBJ1-2	-	TRBD1	TRBV15	CATSSGTDYGYTF	TGTGCCACCAGCTCAGGGACAGATTATGGCTACACCTTC
TRBJ2-7	few	-	TRBV4-2	CVSSQEATPQWYAGQYF	TGTGTCAGCAGCCAAGAGGCGACACCCCAGTGGTACGCCGGGCAGTACTTC
TRBJ2-3	many	TRBD2	TRBV20-1	CSASLREARDTQYF	TGCAGTGCTAGTCTCCGGGAGGCCAGAGATACGCAGTATTTT
TRBJ1-5	many	-	TRBV20-1	CSARDLGLVGGPQHF	TGCAGTGCTAGAGATCTGGGCTTGGTCGGGGGGCCCCAGCATTTT
TRBJ1-1	few	TRBD1	TRBV28	CASSRTTGQLNTEAFF	TGTGCCAGCAGTCGGACGACAGGGCAATTAAACACTGAAGCTTTCTTT
TRBJ2-2	many	TRBD2	TRBV25-1	CASSVFSASGSGELFF	TGTGCCAGCAGTGTTTTCTCGGCTAGCGGGAGTGGGGAGCTGTTTTTT
TRBJ1-5	many	-	TRBV27	CASSSAGLVNQPQHF	TGTGCCAGCAGTTCCGCGGGACTTGTCAATCAGCCCCAGCATTTT
TRBJ2-5	many	-	TRBV25-1	CASSENGGWGPGETQYF	TGTGCCAGCAGTGAGAACGGGGGGTGGGGGCCGGGGGAGACCCAGTACTTC
TRBJ1-2	many	-	TRBV2	CASLDRPYGYTF	TGTGCCAGCCTCGACAGGCCCTATGGCTACACCTTC
TRBJ1-4	many	TRBD1	TRBV5-1	CASSSGQGFEKLFF	TGCGCCAGCAGCTCCGGACAGGGTTTTGAAAAACTGTTTTTT
TRBJ1-5	many	-	TRBV6-2/TRBV6-3	CASTFKGINQPQHF	TGTGCCAGCACCTTTAAAGGGATAAATCAGCCCCAGCATTTT
TRBJ2-3	many	TRBD1	TRBV20-1	CSAEDRRTDTQYF	TGCAGTGCTGAGGACAGGCGGACAGATACGCAGTATTTT
TRBJ1-6	many	-	TRBV18	CASSPREGFRNSPLHF	TGTGCCAGCTCACCACGAGAGGGGTTTAGGAATTCACCCCTCCACTTT
TRBJ1-3	many	-	TRBV19	CASSMQRILTGNTIYF	TGTGCCAGTAGTATGCAGCGGATTCTAACTGGAAACACCATATATTTT
TRBJ2-6	-	-	TRBV6-2/TRBV6-3	CASSRFFSGANVLTF	TGCGCCAGCAGCCGTTTCTTCTCTGGGGCCAACGTCCTGACTTTC
TRBJ1-2	few	TRBD1	TRBV28	CASMGQGIYVYTF	TGTGCCAGCATGGGACAGGGTATCTATGTCTACACCTTC
TRBJ1-6	medium-sized	-	TRBV19	CASSRSGSSPLHF	TGTGCCAGTAGCCGGTCGGGGTCCTCACCCCTCCACTTT
TRBJ1-1	many	-	TRBV19	CASMAVMGTEAFF	TGTGCCAGTATGGCTGTTATGGGGACTGAAGCTTTCTTT